A selection of T cell receptor beta chains follows, all from one sample in a study of control samples from healthy donors and cancer patients. Data came from immunoSEQ multiplex PCR; TCRdb stores just in-frame clones and leaves some out. The sample holds approximately 100,000 clones, approximately 90% seen once. The sequenced material came from blood. These receptors all come from a man aged 25-45 years in good health. Each CDR3 is given with its conserved first and last residue. The D gene is left open where the match is weak. Only part of the rows carry a size: once, few, many, or a class if the clone is expanded.

v_gene: TRBV19; d_gene: TRBD1; abundance: -; j_gene: TRBJ1-2; CDR3aa: CASSAGQGIRGYTF; CDR3nt: TGTGCCAGTAGTGCCGGACAGGGGATACGTGGCTACACCTTC
v_gene: TRBV25-1; d_gene: -; abundance: -; j_gene: TRBJ1-2; CDR3aa: CASSVPEGYGYTF; CDR3nt: TGTGCCAGCAGTGTACCTGAAGGCTATGGCTACACCTTC
v_gene: TRBV6-5; d_gene: TRBD1; abundance: -; j_gene: TRBJ1-3; CDR3aa: CASRIGRGPGNTIYF; CDR3nt: TGTGCCAGCAGGATCGGAAGGGGGCCTGGAAACACCATATATTTT
v_gene: TRBV5-1; d_gene: -; abundance: -; j_gene: TRBJ1-1; CDR3aa: CASSPQGPTLGTEAFF; CDR3nt: TGCGCCAGCAGCCCCCAGGGGCCAACCCTGGGTACTGAAGCTTTCTTT
v_gene: TRBV4-2; d_gene: TRBD2; abundance: -; j_gene: TRBJ2-1; CDR3aa: CASSPGLGRNEQFF; CDR3nt: TGTGCCAGCAGCCCTGGACTAGGGCGCAATGAGCAGTTCTTC
v_gene: TRBV5-6; d_gene: TRBD1; abundance: -; j_gene: TRBJ1-2; CDR3aa: CASSPTGGGYTF; CDR3nt: TGTGCCAGCAGCCCCACAGGGGGTGGCTACACCTTC
v_gene: TRBV5-6; d_gene: TRBD1; abundance: once; j_gene: TRBJ2-1; CDR3aa: CASSLSLRGQLRHEQFF; CDR3nt: TGTGCCAGCAGCTTGAGTCTTCGGGGACAGCTTCGACATGAGCAGTTCTTC
v_gene: TRBV3-1/TRBV3-2; d_gene: -; abundance: -; j_gene: TRBJ1-2; CDR3aa: CASSQEAGAHYGYTF; CDR3nt: TGTGCCAGCAGCCAAGAGGCAGGGGCCCACTATGGCTACACCTTC
v_gene: TRBV7-9; d_gene: -; abundance: -; j_gene: TRBJ1-1; CDR3aa: CASSLEVAGAAFF; CDR3nt: TGTGCCAGCAGCTTAGAGGTAGCCGGGGCGGCTTTCTTT
v_gene: TRBV15; d_gene: -; abundance: -; j_gene: TRBJ2-5; CDR3aa: CATSIAGDGETQYF; CDR3nt: TGTGCCACCAGCATTGCAGGGGATGGAGAGACCCAGTACTTC
v_gene: TRBV7-2; d_gene: -; abundance: -; j_gene: TRBJ2-3; CDR3aa: CASSSGGDSDTQYF; CDR3nt: TGTGCCAGCAGCTCAGGGGGGGATTCAGATACGCAGTATTTT